The rows below give T cell receptor beta chains drawn from one sample of a study of T cell responses to AZD1222 COVID-19 vaccine. Repertoires were generated with immunoSEQ multiplex PCR, while TCRdb's copy carries only in-frame clones and drops some. The data contain 90,000 to 150,000 clones, roughly 87% of them singletons. Sequenced here: peripheral blood, sampled 28 days after the second AZD1222 dose. The receptors derive from an adult who received the AZD1222 COVID-19 vaccine. The CDR3 runs from the conserved cysteine through the conserved F or W. A row's size may be missing; if present it is once, few, many or a size class.

v_call clone_size cdr3_aa
TRBV6-2/TRBV6-3 - CASSREPGAYNEQFF
TRBV29-1 - CSVFRGLSETEAFF
TRBV9 - CASSVGTSYNSPLHF
TRBV6-5 - CASTQGLAGYNEQFF
TRBV5-1 once CASSLVPSYNEQFF
TRBV28 - CATLDRGSGDYNSPLHF
TRBV19 - CASKDRVTAGELFF
TRBV2 - CASSERASGGPSSYEQYF
TRBV19 - CASNREVLNTEAFF
TRBV6-5 - CASSSPPGKLNEQFF
TRBV6-1 - CASSEFLTDNSPLHF
TRBV3-1/TRBV3-2 - CASSHRDRSYEQYF
TRBV10-3 - CATGTGTFGETQYF
TRBV28 - CASSSGQGQQFF
TRBV27 - CASKPGGDGIQYF
TRBV28 - CASSYLQQGAGGYTF
TRBV6-2/TRBV6-3 few CASSYLGQNYEQYF
TRBV9 once CASSPHGQGQETQYF
TRBV9 - CASSVGQKRGYTF
TRBV2 - CASAGGRGYEQYF
TRBV5-1 few CASSLVTSGEPTDTQYF
TRBV14 - CASSELAIRNQYF
TRBV2 - CASSDRGQNTEAFF
TRBV2 - CASSELQGSTGELFF
TRBV7-9 once CASSLKGQGAYYEQYF
TRBV24-1 - CATSEPGDYGYTF
TRBV7-2 - CASSSLTVNEQYF
TRBV5-6 once CASSSEVHTGELFF
TRBV24-1 - CATSDLQTAEAFF
TRBV2 once CASSSAGQNFGYTF
TRBV27 - CASRTGTNEKLFF
TRBV6-1 - CASSEAQGGPYEQYF
TRBV21-1 - CASYKGGRTFNSPLHF
TRBV30 - CAWSRVNYGYTF
TRBV5-6 few CASSFPGQPDNEKLFF
TRBV5-1 - CASSVSLGQGLFYGYTF
TRBV6-1 - CASSERYDAGYGYTF
TRBV27 - CASSKDRGSNQPQHF
TRBV10-3 - CAISLRGADSPLHF
TRBV4-1 - CASSQVGQAGANVLTF
TRBV5-8 - CASNRMGVIDNSPLHF
TRBV28 - CASRDRSNYGYTF
TRBV3-1/TRBV3-2 - CASSHGPEKLFF
TRBV24-1 - CATSDQGGYGYTF